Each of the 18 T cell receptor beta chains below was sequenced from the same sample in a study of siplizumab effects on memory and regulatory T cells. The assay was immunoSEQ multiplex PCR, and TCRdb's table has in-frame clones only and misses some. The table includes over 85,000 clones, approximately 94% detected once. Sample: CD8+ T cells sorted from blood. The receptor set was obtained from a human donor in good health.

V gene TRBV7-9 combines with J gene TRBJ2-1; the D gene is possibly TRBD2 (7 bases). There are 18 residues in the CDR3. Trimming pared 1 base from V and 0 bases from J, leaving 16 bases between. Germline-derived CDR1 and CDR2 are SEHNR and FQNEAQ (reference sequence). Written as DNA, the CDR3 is TGTGCCAGCAGCTTAGGTCCGAGGGGGAGGGTCTCCTACAATGAGCAGTTCTTC. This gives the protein CASSLGPRGRVSYNEQFF.

CDR3 nucleotide sequence: TGTGCCAGCAGCGTAGGCGCTAGCGGGATTTACAATGAGCAGTTCTTC. Amino acids: CASSVGASGIYNEQFF. The chain joins TRBV9 to TRBJ2-1, with 9 bases matching TRBD2. Germline V gene sequence: CDR1 SGDLS, CDR2 YYNGEE. J lost 4 bases, V lost 0 bases, and 5 bases had no gene match. The CDR3 consists of 16 residues.

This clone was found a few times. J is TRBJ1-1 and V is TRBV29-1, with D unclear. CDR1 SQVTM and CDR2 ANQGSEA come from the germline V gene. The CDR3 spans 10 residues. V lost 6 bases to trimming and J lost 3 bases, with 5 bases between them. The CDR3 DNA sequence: TGCAGCGTAGATTACACTGAAGCTTTCTTT. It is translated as CSVDYTEAFF.

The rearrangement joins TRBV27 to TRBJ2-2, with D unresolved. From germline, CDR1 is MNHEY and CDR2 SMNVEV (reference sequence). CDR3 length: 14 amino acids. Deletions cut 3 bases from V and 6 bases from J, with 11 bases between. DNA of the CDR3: TGTGCCAGCAGTTTGGGCCGAGTTGCCGGGGAGCTGTTTTTT. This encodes CASSLGRVAGELFF.

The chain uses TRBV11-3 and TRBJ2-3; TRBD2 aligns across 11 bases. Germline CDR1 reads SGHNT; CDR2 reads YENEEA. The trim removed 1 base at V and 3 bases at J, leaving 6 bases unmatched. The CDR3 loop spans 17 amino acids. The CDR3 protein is CASSLVAGGWKTDTQYF. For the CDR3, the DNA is TGTGCCAGCAGCTTAGTAGCGGGAGGGTGGAAAACAGATACGCAGTATTTT.

CDR3 residues: CASSQETPAVAGNTDTQYF. The CDR3 DNA follows: TGCGCCAGCAGCCAAGAAACCCCCGCTGTAGCGGGGAACACAGATACGCAGTATTTT. This chain connects TRBV4-3 to TRBJ2-3; 8 bases are shared with TRBD2. V shed 0 bases and J 2 bases; nucleotides not matched to a gene: 13. The length of the CDR3 is 19 residues. Germline V gene data show CDR1 as LGHNA and CDR2 as YSLEER.

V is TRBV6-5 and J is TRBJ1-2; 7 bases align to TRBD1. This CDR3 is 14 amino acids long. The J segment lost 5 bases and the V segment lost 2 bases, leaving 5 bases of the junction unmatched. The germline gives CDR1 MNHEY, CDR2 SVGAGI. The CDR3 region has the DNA TGTGCCAGCAGTTACGAAGCAGGGGGGTATGGCTACACCTTC. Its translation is CASSYEAGGYGYTF.

CDR3 residues: CAWLDTTLANYGYTF. In DNA form, the CDR3 reads TGTGCCTGGCTTGACACAACCCTAGCTAACTATGGCTACACCTTC. V is TRBV30 and J is TRBJ1-2; D unresolved. Germline V gene data show CDR1 as GTSNPN and CDR2 as SVGIG (reference sequence). Deletions cut 5 bases from V and 0 bases from J, with 16 bases between. The CDR3 runs 15 residues.

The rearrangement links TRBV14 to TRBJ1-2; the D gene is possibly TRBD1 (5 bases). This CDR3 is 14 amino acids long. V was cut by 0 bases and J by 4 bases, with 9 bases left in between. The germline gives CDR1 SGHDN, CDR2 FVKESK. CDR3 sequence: CASSQDWGIYGYTF. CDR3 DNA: TGTGCCAGCAGCCAAGATTGGGGGATCTATGGCTACACCTTC.

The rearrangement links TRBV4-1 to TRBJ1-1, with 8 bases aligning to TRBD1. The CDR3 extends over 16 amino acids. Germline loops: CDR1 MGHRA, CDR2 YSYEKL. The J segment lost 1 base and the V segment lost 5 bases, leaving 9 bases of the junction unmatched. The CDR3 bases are TGCGCCAGCAGCGCCGATGCAGGGGGCTGGAACACTGAAGCTTTCTTT. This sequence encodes CASSADAGGWNTEAFF.

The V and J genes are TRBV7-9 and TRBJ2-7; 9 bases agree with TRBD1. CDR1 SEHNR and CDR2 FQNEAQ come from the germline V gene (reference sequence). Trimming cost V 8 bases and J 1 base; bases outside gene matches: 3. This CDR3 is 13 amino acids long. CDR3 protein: CASGTGPSYEQYF. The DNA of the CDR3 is TGTGCCAGCGGGACAGGGCCTTCCTACGAGCAGTACTTC.

CDR3 sequence: CASREMGGYEQYF. The CDR3 bases are TGTGCCAGCAGGGAGATGGGGGGCTACGAGCAGTACTTC. This chain links TRBV27 with TRBJ2-7; weak D call: TRBD2 (6 bases). The CDR3 covers 13 residues. Germline V CDR1 and CDR2: MNHEY, SMNVEV (reference sequence). Trimming removed 6 bases from V and 3 bases from J, with 12 bases in between.

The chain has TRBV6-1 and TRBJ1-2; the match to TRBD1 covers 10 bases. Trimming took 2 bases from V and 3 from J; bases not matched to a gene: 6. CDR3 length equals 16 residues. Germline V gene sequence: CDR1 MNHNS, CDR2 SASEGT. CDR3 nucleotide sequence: TGTGCCAGCAGTGAATTAACGACAGGGGGCGACTATGGCTACACCTTC. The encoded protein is CASSELTTGGDYGYTF.

CDR3 DNA sequence: TGTGCCAGCAGTACCAGGACAGGGAAAAATATATACGAGCAGTACTTC. Amino acids: CASSTRTGKNIYEQYF. The rearrangement joins TRBV5-6 to TRBJ2-7; TRBD1 aligns across 8 bases. The CDR3 runs to 16 residues. CDR1 SGHDT and CDR2 YYEEEE come from the germline V gene. Trimming at V came to 5 bases and at J to 4 bases, leaving 14 bases not matched to a gene.

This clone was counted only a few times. CDR3 loop: CASSGTGALGNTIYF. The DNA of the CDR3 is TGTGCCAGCAGCGGAACAGGGGCGCTGGGAAACACCATATATTTT. V and J are TRBV5-6 and TRBJ1-3, with TRBD1 matching over 7 bases. From germline, CDR1 is SGHDT and CDR2 YYEEEE. The CDR3 sequence is 15 residues long. V was clipped by 4 bases and J by 4 bases; unmatched bases: 8. Combining the CDR3 with reference TRBV5-6 and TRBJ1-3 gives the whole variable domain DAGVTQSPTHLIKTRGQQVTLRCSPKSGHDTVSWYQQALGQGPQFIFQYYEEEERQRGNFPDRFSGHQFPNYSSELNVNALLLGDSALYLCASSGTGALGNTIYFGEGSWLTVV.

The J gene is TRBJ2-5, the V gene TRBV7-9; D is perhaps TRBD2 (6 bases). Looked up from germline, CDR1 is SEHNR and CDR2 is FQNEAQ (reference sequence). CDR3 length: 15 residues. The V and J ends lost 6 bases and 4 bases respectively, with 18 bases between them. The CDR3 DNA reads TGTGCCAGCAGGGAGCCCTGGGCGGGGAGAGAGACCCAGTACTTC. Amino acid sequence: CASREPWAGRETQYF. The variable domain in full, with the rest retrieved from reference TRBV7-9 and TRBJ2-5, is DTGVSQNPRHKITKRGQNVTFRCDPISEHNRLYWYRQTLGQGPEFLTYFQNEAQLEKSRLLSDRFSAERPKGSFSTLEIQRTEQGDSAMYLCASREPWAGRETQYFGPGTRLLVL.

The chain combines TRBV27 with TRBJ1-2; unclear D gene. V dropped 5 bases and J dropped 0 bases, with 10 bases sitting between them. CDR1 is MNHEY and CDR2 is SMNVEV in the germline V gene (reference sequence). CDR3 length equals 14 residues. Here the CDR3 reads CASSPTGSNYGYTF. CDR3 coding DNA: TGTGCCAGCAGTCCCACGGGGTCTAACTATGGCTACACCTTC.

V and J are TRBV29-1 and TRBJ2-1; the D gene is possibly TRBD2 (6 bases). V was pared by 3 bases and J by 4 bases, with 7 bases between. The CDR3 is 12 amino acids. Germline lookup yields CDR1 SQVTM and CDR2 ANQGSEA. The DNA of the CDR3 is TGCAGCGTTGACGGGGGTTACAATGAGCAGTTCTTC. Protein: CSVDGGYNEQFF.